Below, one T cell receptor (beta chain) is given with its context. The antigen this receptor binds is unknown. Base qualities are not recorded, but no much larger clone differs from it by a single base. The CDR3 goes from the cysteine to the phenylalanine over 14 residues. The entry retains the CDR3 DNA only, 42 bases that are in frame from base 1. Compared with germline, V lacks 6 bases and J lacks 7 bases; bases without a gene match: 5. CDR1 and CDR2 were assigned from the germline V gene as LGHNT and FRNRAP. These data come from a study of blood T cells in healthy people across ages (dated by TCRdb to between 2015 and 2016). Some background on the complete study: In model experiments, template switching captured roughly one uniquely barcoded TCR beta cDNA molecule for every two T cells. Donors of different ages were randomly distributed across sequencing lanes to avoid experimental bias. Using the same blood draw, the study looked at two additional independent replicas of 1 million unique cDNA reads for two donors, one aged 18 to 30 and the other aged 80 or older. Using deep sequencing normalized with unique cDNA molecular identifiers, the study measured how TCR beta repertoire diversity changes with age. Donors were grouped into four age groups: young (average approximately 16 years), middle-aged (less than 40), aged (around 66) and long-lived (just over 80).

Libraries were built with 5' RACE. Sequencing used an Illumina HiSeq 2500. A second PCR of 7 to 11 cycles was run with a J-beta primer mix and a sample-barcoded 5' primer. A template-switch 5' adaptor carrying 12 random nucleotides introduced a unique molecular identifier onto each TCR beta cDNA molecule. Each sample yielded at least 2.5 million CDR3-containing paired-end reads. The Mint cDNA synthesis kit, primed by a TRBC-specific oligonucleotide, was used to synthesize first-strand cDNA from all RNA. After uracil-DNA glycosylase treatment, a first 18-cycle PCR used universal primers M1SS and BC2_uni_R on all cDNA. The original methods were these. Each sample was normalized by randomly selecting 1 million high-quality reads, each carrying a distinct molecular identifier. Instead of being binned into consensus sequences, reads that shared molecular identifiers were thrown out. MiTCR, run with a Q25 quality threshold and the strictest error-elimination algorithm, handled CDR3 identification, clonotype clustering and error correction. Lower-bound total TCR beta diversity was estimated with a nonparametric unseen species model using Euler transformation. TCRdb ran its own pipeline on the public reads, namely fastp trimming at Q25 and MiXCR clone calling, and kept in-frame beta chains. Here each entry gathers all rows of one CDR3 protein and keeps the most common genes and DNA. The V and J calls and clone size are TCRdb's, not the authors'. For this sample the table gives about 640,000 distinct CDR3 sequences, of which roughly three fifths were detected only once. Roughly 34% of the sample is taken by the ten largest.

What the study reported, not specific to this receptor: Estimates of total diversity based on one million sequenced T cells were regarded as lower bounds and as underestimates. As age increased, observed TCR beta diversity per million T cells dropped in a roughly linear way, and a significant reduction was already evident by age 40. Compared with the aged group, the long-lived group had more naive CD4+ T cells, fewer expanded clones and increased TCR diversity, a pattern suggesting age selection. Since profiling was done on bulk unsorted PBMCs, naive and antigen-experienced compartments could not be conclusively compared. The percentage of naive T cells measured by flow cytometry correlated strongly with observed TCR beta diversity. Donor CMV infection status was unknown, potentially confounding age-related changes in expanded clonotypes.

The roughly 42 donors, aged roughly 6 to 95 years, were systemically healthy Caucasian individuals from Russia. Approximately 10 milliliters of peripheral blood were collected from each donor into EDTA-treated Vacutainer tubes. Ficoll-Paque density-gradient centrifugation was used to isolate PBMCs, with at least 6 million per sample. Trizol reagent was used to extract total RNA from the PBMCs, yielding at least 6 micrograms per sample. For every donor, an aliquot of PBMCs went through flow cytometry to measure the percentages of naive CD45RAhigh/CD27high T cells. The receptor was isolated from a man in his 60s in good health. The chain is assembled from TRBV12-5 and TRBJ1-6; 8 central bases correspond to TRBD1. The sequencing input was blood. The CDR3 has the sequence CASGGQALNSPLHF. Read as DNA, the sequence is TGTGCTAGTGGGGGACAGGCGCTAAATTCACCCCTCCACTTT.